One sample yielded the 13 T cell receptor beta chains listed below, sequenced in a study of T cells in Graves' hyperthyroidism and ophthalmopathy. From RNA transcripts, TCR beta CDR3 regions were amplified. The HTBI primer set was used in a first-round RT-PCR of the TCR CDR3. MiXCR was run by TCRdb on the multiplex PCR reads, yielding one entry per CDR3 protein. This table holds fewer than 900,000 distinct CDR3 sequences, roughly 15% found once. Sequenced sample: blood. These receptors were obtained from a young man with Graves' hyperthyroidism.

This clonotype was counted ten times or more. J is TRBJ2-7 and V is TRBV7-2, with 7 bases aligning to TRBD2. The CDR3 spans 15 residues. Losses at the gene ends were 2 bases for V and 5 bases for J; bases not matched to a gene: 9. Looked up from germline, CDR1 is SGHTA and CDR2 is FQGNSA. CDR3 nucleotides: TGTGCCAGCAGCTTAATGGCGGGAGTAGAGCACGAGCAGTACTTC. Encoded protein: CASSLMAGVEHEQYF.

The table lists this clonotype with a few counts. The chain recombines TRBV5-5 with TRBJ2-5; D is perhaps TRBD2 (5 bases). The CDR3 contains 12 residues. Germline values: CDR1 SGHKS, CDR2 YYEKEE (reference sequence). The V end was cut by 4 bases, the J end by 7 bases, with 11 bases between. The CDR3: CASSGESVTQYF. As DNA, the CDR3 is TGTGCCAGCAGCGGGGAGAGTGTGACCCAGTACTTC.

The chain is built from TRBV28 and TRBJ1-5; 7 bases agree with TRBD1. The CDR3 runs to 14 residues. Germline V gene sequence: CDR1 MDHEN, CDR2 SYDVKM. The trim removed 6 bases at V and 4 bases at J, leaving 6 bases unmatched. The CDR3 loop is CASRTGSWNQPQHF. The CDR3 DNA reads TGTGCCAGCAGGACAGGGAGTTGGAATCAGCCCCAGCATTTT. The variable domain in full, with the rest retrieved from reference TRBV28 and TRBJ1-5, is DVKVTQSSRYLVKRTGEKVFLECVQDMDHENMFWYRQDPGLGLRLIYFSYDVKMKEKGDIPEGYSVSREKKERFSLILESASTNQTSMYLCASRTGSWNQPQHFGDGTRLSIL.

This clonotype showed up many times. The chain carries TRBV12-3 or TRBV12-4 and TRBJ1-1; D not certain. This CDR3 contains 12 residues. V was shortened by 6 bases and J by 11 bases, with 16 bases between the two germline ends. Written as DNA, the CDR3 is TGTGCCAGCAGCTATTGGAGGGTTGGTGCTTTCTTT. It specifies CASSYWRVGAFF.

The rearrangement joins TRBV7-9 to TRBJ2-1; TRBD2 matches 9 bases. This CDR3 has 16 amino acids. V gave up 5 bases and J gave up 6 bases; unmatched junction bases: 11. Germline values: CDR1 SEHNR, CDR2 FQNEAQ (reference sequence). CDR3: CASSRTTSGTPNEQFF. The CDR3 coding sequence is TGTGCCAGCAGCCGTACGACTAGCGGAACCCCCAATGAGCAGTTCTTC.

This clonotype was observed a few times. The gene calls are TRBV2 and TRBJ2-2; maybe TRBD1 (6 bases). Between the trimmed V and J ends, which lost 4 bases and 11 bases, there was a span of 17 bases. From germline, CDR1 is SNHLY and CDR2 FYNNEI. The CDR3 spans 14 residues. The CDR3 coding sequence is TGTGCCAGCAGTGGTACTAACAGGGACGGAGAGCTGTTTTTT. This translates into CASSGTNRDGELFF.

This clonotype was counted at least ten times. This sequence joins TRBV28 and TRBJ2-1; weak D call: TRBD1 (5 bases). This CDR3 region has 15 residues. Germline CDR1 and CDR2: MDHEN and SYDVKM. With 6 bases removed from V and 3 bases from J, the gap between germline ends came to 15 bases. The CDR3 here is CASSLLQGHYNEQFF. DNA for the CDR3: TGTGCCAGCAGCCTTTTGCAGGGTCACTACAATGAGCAGTTCTTC.

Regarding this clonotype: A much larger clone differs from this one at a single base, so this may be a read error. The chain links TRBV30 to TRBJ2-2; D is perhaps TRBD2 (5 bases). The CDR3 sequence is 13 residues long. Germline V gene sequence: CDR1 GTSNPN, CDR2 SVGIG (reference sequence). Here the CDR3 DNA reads TGTGCCTGGAGTGTAAGGTTCTTCGGGGAGCTGCTTTTT. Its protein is CAWSVRFFGELLF.

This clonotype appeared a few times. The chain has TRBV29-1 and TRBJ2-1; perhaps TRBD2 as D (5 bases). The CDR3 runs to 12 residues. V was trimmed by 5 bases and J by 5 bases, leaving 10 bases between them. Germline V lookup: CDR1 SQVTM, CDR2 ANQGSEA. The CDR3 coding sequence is TGCAGCGTTCGGGGTTGGGACAATGAGCAGTTCTTC. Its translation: CSVRGWDNEQFF.

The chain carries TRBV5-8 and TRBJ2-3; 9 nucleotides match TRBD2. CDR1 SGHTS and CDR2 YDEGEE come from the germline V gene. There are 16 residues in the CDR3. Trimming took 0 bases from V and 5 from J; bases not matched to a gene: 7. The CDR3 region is CASSLEAGGRLDTQYF. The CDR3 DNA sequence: TGTGCCAGCAGCTTGGAGGCGGGAGGGCGTCTAGATACGCAGTATTTT.

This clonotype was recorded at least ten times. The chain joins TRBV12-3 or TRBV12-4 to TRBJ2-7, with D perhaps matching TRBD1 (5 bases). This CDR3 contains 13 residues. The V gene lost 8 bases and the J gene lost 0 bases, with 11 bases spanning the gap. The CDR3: CASGASDSYEQYF. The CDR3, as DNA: TGTGCCAGCGGGGCGAGCGACTCCTACGAGCAGTACTTC.

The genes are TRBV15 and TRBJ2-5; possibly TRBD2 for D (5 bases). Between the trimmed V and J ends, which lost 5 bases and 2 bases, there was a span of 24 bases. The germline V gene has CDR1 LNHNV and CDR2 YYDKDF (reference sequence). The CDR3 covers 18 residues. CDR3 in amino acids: CATSHVRVEAKEQETQYF. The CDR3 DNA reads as TGTGCCACCAGCCATGTGCGGGTCGAGGCTAAAGAGCAAGAGACCCAGTACTTC. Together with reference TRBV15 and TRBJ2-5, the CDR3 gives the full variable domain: DAMVIQNPRYQVTQFGKPVTLSCSQTLNHNVMYWYQQKSSQAPKLLFHYYDKDFNNEADTPDNFQSRRPNTSFCFLDIRSPGLGDTAMYLCATSHVRVEAKEQETQYFGPGTRLLVL.

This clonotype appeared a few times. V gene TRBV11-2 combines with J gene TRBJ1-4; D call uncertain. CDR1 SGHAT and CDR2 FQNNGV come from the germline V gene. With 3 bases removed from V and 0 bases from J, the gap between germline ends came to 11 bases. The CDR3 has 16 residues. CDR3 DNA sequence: TGTGCCAGCAGCTTCGGCAGGCAGTCAACTAATGAAAAACTGTTTTTT. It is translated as CASSFGRQSTNEKLFF. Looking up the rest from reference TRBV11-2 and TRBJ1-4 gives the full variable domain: EAGVAQSPRYKIIEKRQSVAFWCNPISGHATLYWYQQILGQGPKLLIQFQNNGVVDDSQLPKDRFSAERLKGVDSTLKIQPAKLEDSAVYLCASSFGRQSTNEKLFFGSGTQLSVL.